One and the same sample provided the 32 T cell receptor beta chains below, sequenced in a study of T cells in Graves' hyperthyroidism and ophthalmopathy. TCR beta CDR3 regions were amplified from RNA. In the first-round RT-PCR of the TCR CDR3, the HTBI primer set was used. TCRdb re-called the multiplex PCR reads with MiXCR, one entry per CDR3 protein. Of roughly 700,000 distinct CDR3 sequences in the sample, around 40% were seen once. The sample consisted of blood. These TCRs come from a woman between 40 and 55 years old with Graves' hyperthyroidism.

This clonotype was seen repeatedly, ten times or more. CDR3 in DNA: TGTGCCAGCACCCTCAGCTTCCAAGAGACCCAGTACTTC. Its translation is CASTLSFQETQYF. The gene calls are TRBV5-5 and TRBJ2-5; D unresolved. The V end lost 6 bases, the J end lost 1 base, and 10 bases lay between the germline ends. The CDR3 runs 13 residues. Germline lookup yields CDR1 SGHKS and CDR2 YYEKEE (reference sequence).

The CDR3: CAWAGTLSNQPQHF. For the CDR3, the DNA is TGTGCCTGGGCCGGGACACTTAGCAATCAGCCCCAGCATTTT. The chain carries TRBV5-6 and TRBJ1-5, with TRBD1 as a possible D gene (6 bases). CDR1 is SGHDT, CDR2 YYEEEE, per germline. The CDR3 is made up of 14 amino acids. Trimming cost V 10 bases and J 0 bases, with 14 bases left between them.

This clonotype has ten or more counts. V usage is TRBV7-8 and J usage is TRBJ1-2; tentative D call: TRBD1 (6 bases). The germline V gene has CDR1 SGHVS and CDR2 FQNEAQ. The CDR3 has 15 residues. V lost 6 bases and J lost 6, with 20 bases in between. DNA of the CDR3: TGTGCCAGCAGGGTCGGGGGGGCGCGAGGCGATGGCTACACCTTC. This translates into CASRVGGARGDGYTF.

This clonotype was counted many times. CDR3 DNA sequence: TGTGCCAGCAGCTTACAGCAGGGTGGGGAGACCCAGTACTTC. Translated: CASSLQQGGETQYF. This sequence joins TRBV7-2 and TRBJ2-5; possibly TRBD1 for D (5 bases). The CDR3 has 14 amino acids. Germline V gene lookup returns CDR1 SGHTA and CDR2 FQGNSA. Trimming shortened V by 2 bases and J by 5 bases, and 12 bases separated the two germline ends.

The V gene is TRBV7-2, the J gene TRBJ1-3; no firm D call. Germline loops: CDR1 SGHTA, CDR2 FQGNSA. The CDR3 has 17 residues. Trimming pared 5 bases from V and 3 bases from J, leaving 20 bases between. The DNA of the CDR3 is TGTGCCAGCAGCCCCCGGACTAGCGGAGGGAGTGGAAACACCATATATTTT. This encodes CASSPRTSGGSGNTIYF.

This clonotype has a count of ten or more. CDR3 nucleotide sequence: TGTGCCATCAGTGCATCAGTGACAGGGGTCTATGGCTACACCTTC. Protein product: CAISASVTGVYGYTF. The chain recombines TRBV10-3 with TRBJ1-2, with 8 nucleotides matching TRBD1. CDR3 length: 15 amino acids. V shed 4 bases and J 4 bases; nucleotides not matched to a gene: 8. Looked up from germline, CDR1 is ENHRY and CDR2 is SYGVKD.

This clonotype showed up just a few times. V and J are TRBV7-9 and TRBJ2-7; a weak D match, TRBD1 (5 bases). The CDR3 length is 12 residues. CDR1 SEHNR and CDR2 FQNEAQ come from the germline V gene (reference sequence). V shed 4 bases and J shed 6 bases, with 10 bases lying between them. CDR3 nucleotide sequence: TGTGCCAGCAGCTACCAAGGGGTCGAGCAGTACTTC. It encodes CASSYQGVEQYF.

This clonotype has a count of ten or more. The chain couples TRBV7-8 to TRBJ2-7; 7 nucleotides match TRBD1. Looked up from germline, CDR1 is SGHVS and CDR2 is FQNEAQ. This CDR3 region has 15 residues. Trimming took 1 base from V and 2 from J; bases not matched to a gene: 5. The CDR3 loop is CASSLGKGQAYEQYF. DNA for the CDR3: TGTGCCAGCAGCTTAGGGAAAGGACAGGCCTACGAGCAGTACTTC.

This clonotype was detected only once. This may stem from a read error, because a much larger clone lies one nucleotide away. The conserved phenylalanine or tryptophan is not found at the CDR3 terminus, so this likely reflects a read error. As DNA, the CDR3 is TGTGCCAGTAAAGCTAAGGAGTACACTGAAGCTTTCCTT. Translation gives CASKAKEYTEAFL. The chain uses TRBV19 and TRBJ1-1; D gene ambiguous. Germline assignment: CDR1 LNHDA and CDR2 SQIVND (reference sequence). This CDR3 is 13 amino acids long. Deletions cut 7 bases from V and 3 bases from J, with 12 bases between.

This clonotype showed up just a few times. Given a much more abundant clone one base away, this may be a read error. CDR3 sequence: CASSSETGLYEQYF. CDR3 coding DNA: TGTGCCAGTAGTTCCGAGACAGGCCTTTACGAGCAGTACTTC. The chain carries TRBV19 and TRBJ2-7; D is possibly TRBD1 (6 bases). The V end was cut by 5 bases, the J end by 4 bases, with 15 bases between. The V gene's germline CDR1 is LNHDA and CDR2 SQIVND (reference sequence). This CDR3 is built from 14 residues.

In its sample, this clonotype was seen a few times. The CDR3 sequence: CASSGYGVYEQYF. The CDR3 nucleotides are TGTGCCAGCAGTGGTTATGGGGTTTACGAGCAGTACTTC. The chain is built from TRBV6-5 and TRBJ2-7; D ambiguous. Germline V gene lookup returns CDR1 MNHEY and CDR2 SVGAGI. Trimming cost V 5 bases and J 4 bases, with 12 bases left between them. The CDR3 is 13 amino acids.

The CDR3 loop reads CASSPRTGEMMNTEAFF. The CDR3 DNA reads TGTGCCAGCAGCCCCCGGACAGGGGAAATGATGAACACTGAAGCTTTCTTT. This rearrangement joins TRBV7-9 to TRBJ1-1, with 9 nucleotides matching TRBD1. The CDR3 runs 17 residues. V lost 5 bases to trimming and J lost 0 bases; unmatched junction nucleotides: 10. Looked up from germline, CDR1 is SEHNR and CDR2 is FQNEAQ (reference sequence).

V gene TRBV20-1 combines with J gene TRBJ2-5; 7 nucleotides align to TRBD2. CDR1 is DFQATT, CDR2 SNEGSKA, per germline (reference sequence). Trimming at V came to 3 bases and at J to 4 bases, leaving 11 bases not matched to a gene. This CDR3 has 15 amino acids. CDR3 nucleotide sequence: TGCAGTGCTAGTCCGGGTAGCGCGGGGGTAGAGACCCAGTACTTC. It specifies CSASPGSAGVETQYF.

This clonotype was recorded many times. The V call is TRBV7-2, the J call TRBJ1-1, with a possible D match to TRBD1 (6 bases). The CDR3 is 15 amino acids. Germline values: CDR1 SGHTA, CDR2 FQGNSA. Between the trimmed V and J ends, which lost 5 bases and 3 bases, there was a span of 16 bases. The CDR3 reads CASSPLGGGDTEAFF. For the CDR3, the DNA is TGTGCCAGCAGCCCCTTGGGGGGCGGAGACACTGAAGCTTTCTTT.

The chain combines TRBV3-1 with TRBJ1-6; D perhaps matches TRBD1 (6 bases). V was cut by 5 bases and J by 4 bases, with 9 bases left in between. This CDR3 has 14 amino acids. Germline values: CDR1 LGHDT, CDR2 YNNKEL (reference sequence). CDR3 sequence (DNA): TGTGCCAGCAGCGGACAGTTTTATAATTCACCCCTCCACTTT. As protein: CASSGQFYNSPLHF.

A single count supports this clonotype. The chain has TRBV2 and TRBJ2-7, with D perhaps matching TRBD1 (5 bases). Germline V CDR1 and CDR2: SNHLY, FYNNEI. CDR3 length: 14 residues. Trimming shortened V by 6 bases and J by 2 bases, and 14 bases separated the two germline ends. CDR3 region: CASSTDKTTYEQYF. In DNA, the CDR3 is TGTGCCAGCAGCACGGACAAGACGACCTACGAGCAGTACTTC.

This clonotype appeared many times. V is TRBV7-9 and J is TRBJ1-1; D gene unclear. In germline, CDR1 is SEHNR, CDR2 FQNEAQ (reference sequence). V was cut by 4 bases and J by 5 bases, with 14 bases left in between. CDR3 length: 14 amino acids. In DNA form, the CDR3 reads TGTGCCAGCAGCTCAAGCGGAACAGATACTGAAGCTTTCTTT. This gives the protein CASSSSGTDTEAFF. The variable domain in full, completed from reference TRBV7-9 and TRBJ1-1, reads DTGVSQNPRHKITKRGQNVTFRCDPISEHNRLYWYRQTLGQGPEFLTYFQNEAQLEKSRLLSDRFSAERPKGSFSTLEIQRTEQGDSAMYLCASSSSGTDTEAFFGQGTRLTVV.

This clonotype was counted at least ten times. The V and J genes are TRBV12-3 or TRBV12-4 and TRBJ1-1, with 9 bases fitting TRBD1. The ends lost 5 bases at V and 3 bases at J; junction bases unmatched: 7. CDR3 size: 15 residues. The CDR3 region has the DNA TGTGCCAGCAGTCCCTCGGGACAGGGCTACACTGAAGCTTTCTTT. It translates to CASSPSGQGYTEAFF.

The chain combines TRBV7-9 with TRBJ2-7, with unresolved D. V shed 6 bases and J shed 5 bases, with 14 bases lying between them. The V gene's germline CDR1 is SEHNR and CDR2 FQNEAQ (reference sequence). This CDR3 comprises 13 residues. CDR3 amino acids: CASSLNAGNEQYF. The CDR3 nucleotides are TGTGCCAGCAGTTTAAACGCAGGAAACGAGCAGTACTTC.

A word on this clonotype: This CDR3 fails to terminate in the conserved phenylalanine or tryptophan, so it likely reflects a read error. Here the CDR3 DNA reads TGTGCCGGCAGTGACAGGGGGCCAGGTCAGCCCCAGCATCTT. Translating gives CAGSDRGPGQPQHL. The V call is TRBV2, the J call TRBJ1-5; 10 bases line up with TRBD1. This CDR3 has 14 residues. Germline V CDR1 and CDR2: SNHLY, FYNNEI.

The chain employs TRBV7-2 and TRBJ1-5; D unresolved. With 5 bases removed from V and 1 base from J, the gap between germline ends came to 12 bases. CDR3 length: 15 amino acids. The germline gives CDR1 SGHTA, CDR2 FQGNSA. CDR3 nucleotides: TGTGCCAGCAGCCACGTGGCCGAGAGCAATCAGCCCCAGCATTTT. Translated, it gives CASSHVAESNQPQHF.

This clonotype was picked up a small number of times. The chain couples TRBV4-1 to TRBJ1-2, with D possibly matching TRBD1 (6 bases). CDR3 size: 14 residues. V was shortened by 5 bases and J by 2 bases, with 12 bases between the two germline ends. From germline, CDR1 is MGHRA and CDR2 YSYEKL. The CDR3 reads CASSYPGTNYGYTF. CDR3 bases: TGCGCCAGCAGCTACCCCGGGACAAACTATGGCTACACCTTC.

V and J are TRBV2 and TRBJ1-2, with TRBD1 matching over 7 bases. The germline gives CDR1 SNHLY, CDR2 FYNNEI. After removal of 8 bases from V and 8 bases from J, the junction contained 17 bases not matched to a gene. The CDR3 is 15 amino acids. The CDR3 DNA follows: TGTGCCAGCGCCGGGACAGCCCCTGGGGAGAAAGGCTACACCTTC. This encodes CASAGTAPGEKGYTF. The whole variable domain, remainder taken from reference TRBV2 and TRBJ1-2, is EPEVTQTPSHQVTQMGQEVILRCVPISNHLYFYWYRQILGQKVEFLVSFYNNEISEKSEIFDDQFSVERPDGSNFTLKIRSTKLEDSAMYFCASAGTAPGEKGYTFGSGTRLTVV.

This clonotype turned up a few times. V and J are TRBV2 and TRBJ1-1; 7 positions agree with TRBD1. With 6 bases clipped from V and 11 bases from J, the junction kept 6 bases outside the gene matches. CDR1 and CDR2 (germline): SNHLY, FYNNEI. The CDR3 consists of 11 residues. In nucleotides, the CDR3 is TGTGCCAGCAGGGGTACAGGGGTTGCTTTCTTT. It translates to CASRGTGVAFF.

This clonotype has just a few counts. Sequence at one end of the junction differs from germline and may be a read error. V gene TRBV20-1 combines with J gene TRBJ1-6; D gene unclear. The CDR3 sequence is 14 residues long. Per germline, CDR1 DFQATT and CDR2 SNEGSKA (reference sequence). DNA of the CDR3: TGCAGTGCGAGAGACGAAGGCCCAAACTCACCCCTCCACTTT. It is translated as CSARDEGPNSPLHF.

V gene TRBV19 combines with J gene TRBJ1-6; TRBD1 might be the D (5 bases). This CDR3 comprises 18 residues. Per the germline V gene, CDR1 is LNHDA and CDR2 is SQIVND (reference sequence). The V and J ends lost 1 base and 7 bases respectively, with 20 bases between them. Here the CDR3 reads CASSIGQAIKWGNSPLHF. CDR3 sequence (DNA): TGTGCCAGTAGTATAGGTCAGGCCATTAAGTGGGGGAATTCACCCCTCCACTTT.

The chain recombines TRBV12-3 or TRBV12-4 with TRBJ2-5; 9 bases agree with TRBD2. The CDR3 has 15 amino acids. Trimming removed 2 bases from V and 5 bases from J; junction bases left unmatched: 6. This chain's CDR3 is CASSLSAGGHETQYF. In DNA, the CDR3 is TGTGCCAGCAGTTTAAGCGCGGGGGGGCATGAGACCCAGTACTTC.

The sample holds a few counts of this clonotype. The rearrangement joins TRBV4-1 to TRBJ1-2, with D tentatively TRBD1 (6 bases). Trimming stripped 4 bases from V and 3 bases from J, with 18 bases between. Germline V lookup: CDR1 MGHRA, CDR2 YSYEKL. The CDR3 is 16 residues long. The chain's CDR3 is CASSPTFGGADYGYTF. The CDR3 region has the DNA TGCGCCAGCAGCCCCACGTTCGGGGGGGCAGACTATGGCTACACCTTC.

The CDR3 coding sequence is TGTGCCAGCAAGGAGGTAGCGGGAGCTGATACGCAGTATTTT. It yields the protein CASKEVAGADTQYF. The chain couples TRBV7-2 to TRBJ2-3, with 9 bases matching TRBD2. The CDR3 length is 14 residues. Germline V gives CDR1 SGHTA, CDR2 FQGNSA. The V segment lost 7 bases and the J segment 6 bases; nucleotides outside the gene matches: 8.

Ten or more counts support this clonotype. This rearrangement joins TRBV20-1 to TRBJ1-2, with D possibly TRBD1 on 6 matching bases. Germline lookup yields CDR1 DFQATT and CDR2 SNEGSKA (reference sequence). Trimming shortened V by 6 bases and J by 6 bases, and 17 bases separated the two germline ends. The length of the CDR3 is 13 residues. As DNA, the CDR3 is TGCAGTGCCCCGGGGGGCAATCGAAATGGCTACACCTTC. Its protein product is CSAPGGNRNGYTF.

This rearrangement joins TRBV19 to TRBJ1-3, with TRBD1 matching over 10 bases. This CDR3 spans 14 amino acids. After removal of 6 bases from V and 7 bases from J, the junction contained 6 bases not matched to a gene. CDR1 is LNHDA and CDR2 is SQIVND in the germline V gene (reference sequence). CDR3 coding DNA: TGTGCCAGTAGACCCGACAGGGGGCTGAACACCATATATTTT. Translation: CASRPDRGLNTIYF.

This clonotype was detected a few times. The chain links TRBV5-6 to TRBJ1-2; D unresolved. Germline-derived CDR1 and CDR2 are SGHDT and YYEEEE. There are 15 residues in the CDR3. Trimming removed 1 base at V and 0 bases at J, with 10 bases between. Written as DNA, the CDR3 is TGTGCCAGCAGCTTGACACCCAGTACTAACTATGGCTACACCTTC. This gives the protein CASSLTPSTNYGYTF.